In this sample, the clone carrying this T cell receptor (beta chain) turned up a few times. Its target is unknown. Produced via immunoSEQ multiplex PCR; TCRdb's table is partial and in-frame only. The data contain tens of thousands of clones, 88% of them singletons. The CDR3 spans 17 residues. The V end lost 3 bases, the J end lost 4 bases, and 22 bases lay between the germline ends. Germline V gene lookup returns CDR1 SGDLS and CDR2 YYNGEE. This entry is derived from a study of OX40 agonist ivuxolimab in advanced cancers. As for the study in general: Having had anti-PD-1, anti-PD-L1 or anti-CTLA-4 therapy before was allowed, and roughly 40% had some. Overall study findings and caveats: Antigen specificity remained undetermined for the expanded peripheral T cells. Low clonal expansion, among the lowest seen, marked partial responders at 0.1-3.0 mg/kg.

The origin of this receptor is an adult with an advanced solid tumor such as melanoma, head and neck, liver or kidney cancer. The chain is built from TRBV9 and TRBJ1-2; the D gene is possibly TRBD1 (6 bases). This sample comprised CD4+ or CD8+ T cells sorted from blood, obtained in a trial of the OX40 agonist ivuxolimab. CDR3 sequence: CASSDGTFSPEPYGYTF. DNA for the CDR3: TGTGCCAGCAGCGACGGGACATTTTCACCGGAGCCCTATGGCTACACCTTC.